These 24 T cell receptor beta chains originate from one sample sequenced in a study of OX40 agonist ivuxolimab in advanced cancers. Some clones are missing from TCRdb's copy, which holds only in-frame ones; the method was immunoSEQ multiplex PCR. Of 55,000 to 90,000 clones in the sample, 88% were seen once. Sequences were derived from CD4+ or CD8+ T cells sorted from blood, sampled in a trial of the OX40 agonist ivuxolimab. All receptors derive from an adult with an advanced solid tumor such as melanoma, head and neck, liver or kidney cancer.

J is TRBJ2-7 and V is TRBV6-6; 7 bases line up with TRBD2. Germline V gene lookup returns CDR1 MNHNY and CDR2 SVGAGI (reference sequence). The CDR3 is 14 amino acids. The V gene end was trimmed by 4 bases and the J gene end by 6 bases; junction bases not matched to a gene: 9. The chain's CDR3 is CASSFGTTGGEQYF. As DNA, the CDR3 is TGTGCCAGCAGTTTCGGGACTACGGGGGGCGAGCAGTACTTC.

The CDR3 sequence is CASSQDADQPQHF. For the CDR3, the DNA is TGTGCCAGCAGCCAAGATGCCGATCAGCCCCAGCATTTT. The J gene is TRBJ1-5, the V gene TRBV4-2; D remains unclear. The length of the CDR3 is 13 residues. Germline loops: CDR1 LGHNA, CDR2 YNFKEQ. The ends were cut back, 0 bases at V and 5 bases at J, with 5 bases in the middle.

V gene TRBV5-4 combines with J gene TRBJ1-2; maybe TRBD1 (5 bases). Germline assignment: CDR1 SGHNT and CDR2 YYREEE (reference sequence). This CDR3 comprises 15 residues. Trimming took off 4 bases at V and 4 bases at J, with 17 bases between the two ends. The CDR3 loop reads CASSISPGPGYGYTF. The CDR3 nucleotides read TGTGCCAGCAGCATATCCCCGGGACCGGGCTATGGCTACACCTTC.

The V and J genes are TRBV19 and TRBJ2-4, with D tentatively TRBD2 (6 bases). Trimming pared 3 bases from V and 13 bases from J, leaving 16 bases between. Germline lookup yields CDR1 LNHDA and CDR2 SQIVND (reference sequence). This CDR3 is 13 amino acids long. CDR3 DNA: TGTGCCAGTAGTATGAGGGACTCCACACCCCAGTACTTC. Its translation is CASSMRDSTPQYF.

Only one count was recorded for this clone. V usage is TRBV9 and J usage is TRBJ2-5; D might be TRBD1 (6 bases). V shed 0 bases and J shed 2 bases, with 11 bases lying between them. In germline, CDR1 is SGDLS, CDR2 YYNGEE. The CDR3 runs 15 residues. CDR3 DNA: TGTGCCAGCAGCGTAGACCCCGGACAGCAAGAGACCCAGTACTTC. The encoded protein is CASSVDPGQQETQYF.

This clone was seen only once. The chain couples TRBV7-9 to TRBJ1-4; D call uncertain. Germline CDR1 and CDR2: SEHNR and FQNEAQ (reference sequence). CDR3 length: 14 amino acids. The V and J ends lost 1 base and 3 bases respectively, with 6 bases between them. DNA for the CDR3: TGTGCCAGCAGCTTAGGGACTGCTAATGAAAAACTGTTTTTT. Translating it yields CASSLGTANEKLFF.

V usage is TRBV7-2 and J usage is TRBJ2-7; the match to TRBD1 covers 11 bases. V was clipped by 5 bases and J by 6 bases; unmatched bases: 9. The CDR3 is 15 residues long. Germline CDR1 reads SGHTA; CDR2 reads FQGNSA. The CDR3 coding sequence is TGTGCCAGCAGCGACGAGTCCGGGACAGGGGGCGAGCAGTACTTC. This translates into CASSDESGTGGEQYF.

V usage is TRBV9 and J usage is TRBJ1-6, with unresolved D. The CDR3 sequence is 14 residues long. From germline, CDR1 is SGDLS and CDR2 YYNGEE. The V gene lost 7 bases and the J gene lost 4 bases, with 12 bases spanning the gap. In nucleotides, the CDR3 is TGTGCCAGCGCCGACGGACCTTATAATTCACCCCTCCACTTT. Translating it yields CASADGPYNSPLHF.

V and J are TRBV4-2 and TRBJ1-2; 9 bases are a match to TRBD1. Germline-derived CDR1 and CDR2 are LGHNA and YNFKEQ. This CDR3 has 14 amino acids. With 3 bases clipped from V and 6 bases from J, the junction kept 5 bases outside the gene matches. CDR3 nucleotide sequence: TGTGCCAGCAGCCACCTGACAGGGGGGGATGGCTACACCTTC. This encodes CASSHLTGGDGYTF.

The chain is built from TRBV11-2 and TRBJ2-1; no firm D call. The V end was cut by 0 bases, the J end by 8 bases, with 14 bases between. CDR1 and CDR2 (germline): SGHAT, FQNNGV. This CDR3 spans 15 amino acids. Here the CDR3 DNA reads TGTGCCAGCAGCTTAGATTTCGCAGTAGAAGATGAGCAGTTCTTC. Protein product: CASSLDFAVEDEQFF. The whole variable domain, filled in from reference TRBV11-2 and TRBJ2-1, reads EAGVAQSPRYKIIEKRQSVAFWCNPISGHATLYWYQQILGQGPKLLIQFQNNGVVDDSQLPKDRFSAERLKGVDSTLKIQPAKLEDSAVYLCASSLDFAVEDEQFFGPGTRLTVL.

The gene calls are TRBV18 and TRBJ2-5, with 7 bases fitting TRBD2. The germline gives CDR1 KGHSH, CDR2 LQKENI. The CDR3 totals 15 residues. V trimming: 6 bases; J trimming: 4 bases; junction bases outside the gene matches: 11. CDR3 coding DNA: TGTGCCAGCTCGATTAGCGGGCCGGGGGGAGAGACCCAGTACTTC. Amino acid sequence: CASSISGPGGETQYF.

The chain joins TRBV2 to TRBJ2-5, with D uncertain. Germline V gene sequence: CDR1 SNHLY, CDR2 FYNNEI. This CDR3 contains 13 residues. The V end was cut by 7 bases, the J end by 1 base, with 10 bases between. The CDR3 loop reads CASKPTSQETQYF. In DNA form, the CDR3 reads TGTGCCAGCAAGCCGACAAGCCAAGAGACCCAGTACTTC.

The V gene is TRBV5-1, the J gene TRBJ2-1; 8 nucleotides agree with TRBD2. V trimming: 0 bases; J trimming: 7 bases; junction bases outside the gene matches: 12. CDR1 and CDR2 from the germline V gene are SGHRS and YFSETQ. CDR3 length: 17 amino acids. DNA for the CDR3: TGCGCCAGCAGCTTGGTTCCTAGCGGGCCTCCCACTAATGAGCAGTTCTTC. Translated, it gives CASSLVPSGPPTNEQFF.

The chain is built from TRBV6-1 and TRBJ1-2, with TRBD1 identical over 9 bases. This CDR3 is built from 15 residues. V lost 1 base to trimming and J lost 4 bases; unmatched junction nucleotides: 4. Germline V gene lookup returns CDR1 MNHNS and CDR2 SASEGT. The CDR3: CASSEGQGDFYGYTF. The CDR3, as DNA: TGTGCCAGCAGTGAAGGACAGGGGGATTTCTATGGCTACACCTTC.

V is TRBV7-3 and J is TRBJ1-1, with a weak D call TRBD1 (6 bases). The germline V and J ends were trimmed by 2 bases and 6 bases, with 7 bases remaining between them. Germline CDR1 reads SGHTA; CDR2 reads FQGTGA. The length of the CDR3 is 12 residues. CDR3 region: CASSLEGAEAFF. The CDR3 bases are TGTGCCAGCAGCTTAGAGGGGGCTGAAGCTTTCTTT.

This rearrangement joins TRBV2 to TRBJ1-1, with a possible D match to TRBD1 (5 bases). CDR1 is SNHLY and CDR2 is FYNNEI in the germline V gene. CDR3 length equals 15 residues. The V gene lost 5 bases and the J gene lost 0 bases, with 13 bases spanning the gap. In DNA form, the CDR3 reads TGTGCCAGCAGTTGGCAGGGAGCTATGAACACTGAAGCTTTCTTT. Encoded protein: CASSWQGAMNTEAFF.

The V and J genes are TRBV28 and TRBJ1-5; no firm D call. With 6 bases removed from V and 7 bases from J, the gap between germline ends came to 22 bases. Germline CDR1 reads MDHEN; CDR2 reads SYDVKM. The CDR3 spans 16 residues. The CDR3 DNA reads TGTGCCAGCAGCCCCCAAAAGCATCGGCGTGGACAGCCCCAGCATTTT. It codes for CASSPQKHRRGQPQHF.

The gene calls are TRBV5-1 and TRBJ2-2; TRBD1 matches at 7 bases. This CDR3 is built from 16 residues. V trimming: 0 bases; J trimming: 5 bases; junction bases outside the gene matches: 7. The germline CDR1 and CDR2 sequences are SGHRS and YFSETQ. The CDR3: CASSLEGAGRTGELFF. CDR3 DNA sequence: TGCGCCAGCAGCTTGGAGGGGGCAGGGAGAACCGGGGAGCTGTTTTTT.

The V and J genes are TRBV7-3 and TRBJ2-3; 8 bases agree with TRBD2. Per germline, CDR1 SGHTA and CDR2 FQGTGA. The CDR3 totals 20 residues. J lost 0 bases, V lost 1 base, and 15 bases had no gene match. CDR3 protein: CASSLSGWGLAGPSTDTQYF. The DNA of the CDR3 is TGTGCCAGCAGCTTAAGTGGATGGGGATTAGCGGGGCCTAGCACAGATACGCAGTATTTT. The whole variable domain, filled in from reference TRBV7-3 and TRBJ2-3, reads GAGVSQTPSNKVTEKGKYVELRCDPISGHTALYWYRQSLGQGPEFLIYFQGTGAADDSGLPNDRFFAVRPEGSVSTLKIQRTERGDSAVYLCASSLSGWGLAGPSTDTQYFGPGTRLTVL.

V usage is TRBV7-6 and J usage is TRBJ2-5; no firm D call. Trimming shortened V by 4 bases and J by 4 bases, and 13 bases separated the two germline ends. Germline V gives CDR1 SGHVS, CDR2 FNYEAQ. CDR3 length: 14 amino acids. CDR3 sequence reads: CASSSGPHPETQYF. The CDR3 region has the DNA TGTGCCAGCAGCTCTGGGCCGCACCCAGAGACCCAGTACTTC.

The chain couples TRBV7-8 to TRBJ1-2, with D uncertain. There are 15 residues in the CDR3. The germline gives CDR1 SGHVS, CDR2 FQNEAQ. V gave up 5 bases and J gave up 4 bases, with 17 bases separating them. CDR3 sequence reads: CASSTRSRGAYGYTF. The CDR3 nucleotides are TGTGCCAGCAGCACAAGGAGTCGCGGTGCCTATGGCTACACCTTC.

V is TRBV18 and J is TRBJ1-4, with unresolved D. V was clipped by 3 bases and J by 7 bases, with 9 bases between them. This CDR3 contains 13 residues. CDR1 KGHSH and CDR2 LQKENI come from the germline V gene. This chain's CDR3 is CASSPPDGEKLFF. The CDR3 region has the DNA TGTGCCAGCTCACCTCCGGACGGTGAAAAACTGTTTTTT.

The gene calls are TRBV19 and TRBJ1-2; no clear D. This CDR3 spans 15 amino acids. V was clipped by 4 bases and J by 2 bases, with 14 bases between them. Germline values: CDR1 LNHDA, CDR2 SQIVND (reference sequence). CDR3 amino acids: CASSRSTGMNYGYTF. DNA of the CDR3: TGTGCCAGTAGTAGATCGACCGGGATGAACTATGGCTACACCTTC.

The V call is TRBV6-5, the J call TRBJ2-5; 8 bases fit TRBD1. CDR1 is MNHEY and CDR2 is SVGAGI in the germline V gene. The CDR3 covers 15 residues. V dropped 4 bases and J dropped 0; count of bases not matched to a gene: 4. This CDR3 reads CASSSQTGDQETQYF. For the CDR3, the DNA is TGTGCCAGCAGTTCCCAGACAGGGGACCAAGAGACCCAGTACTTC.